The clone carrying this T cell receptor (beta chain) was seen a few times. Its antigen remains unidentified. From the reads, TCRdb called clonotypes with MiXCR, one entry per CDR3 protein. The table has around 130,000 distinct CDR3 sequences, more than 20% seen once. This specimen belongs to a study of T cell repertoires in cytomegalovirus infection. Study-level information: A matching HLA type, together with CMV infection, was signaled by public TCR beta signatures.

Study-wide results and caveats: CMV-specific TCR beta clonotypes restricted by HLA-C were the ones dominating the ex vivo response. Cumulative frequency of public TCR beta families picked out carriers of CMV plus the relevant HLA.

The specimen was PBMCs, sequenced either directly or after in vitro stimulation (not recorded which). This TCR was recovered from a human donor in good health (CMV status not recorded). Some clones in this sample may be carry-over from other donors' samples.

The CDR3 bases are TGTGCCAGCAGTGAATTAAGGGGGCGGCTCAATCAGCCCCAGCATTTT. The encoded protein is CASSELRGRLNQPQHF. The genes are TRBV6-1 and TRBJ1-5; 7 bases agree with TRBD1. V shed 2 bases, J shed 3 bases, and the junction held 7 bases outside the gene matches. The germline CDR1 and CDR2 sequences are MNHNS and SASEGT. The CDR3 consists of 16 residues.